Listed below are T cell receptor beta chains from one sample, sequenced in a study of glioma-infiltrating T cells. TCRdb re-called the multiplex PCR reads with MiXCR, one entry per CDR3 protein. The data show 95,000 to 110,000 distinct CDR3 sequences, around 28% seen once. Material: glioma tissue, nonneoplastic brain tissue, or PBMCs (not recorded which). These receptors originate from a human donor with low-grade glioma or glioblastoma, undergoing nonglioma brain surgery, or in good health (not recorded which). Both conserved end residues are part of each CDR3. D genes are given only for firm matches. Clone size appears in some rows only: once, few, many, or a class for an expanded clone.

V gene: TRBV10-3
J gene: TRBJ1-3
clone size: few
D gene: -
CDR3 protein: CAISELGPGGGNTIYF
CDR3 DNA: TGTGCCATCAGTGAGTTAGGACCTGGTGGAGGAAACACCATATATTTT

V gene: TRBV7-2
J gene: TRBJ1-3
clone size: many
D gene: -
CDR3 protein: CASSLGGASGNTIYF
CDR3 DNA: TGTGCCAGCAGCTTAGGAGGGGCCTCTGGAAACACCATATATTTT

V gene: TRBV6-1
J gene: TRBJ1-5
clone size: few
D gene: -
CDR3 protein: CASSSGSSNQPQHF
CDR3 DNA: TGTGCCAGCAGTTCCGGGAGTTCCAATCAGCCCCAGCATTTT

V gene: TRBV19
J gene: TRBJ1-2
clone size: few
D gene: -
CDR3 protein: CASSSTIGARGGYTF
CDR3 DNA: TGTGCCAGTAGCTCTACAATCGGGGCGCGAGGCGGCTACACCTTC

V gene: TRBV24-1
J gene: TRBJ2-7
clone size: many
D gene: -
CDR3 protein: CATGQGYEQYF
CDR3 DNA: TGTGCCACCGGCCAGGGCTACGAGCAGTACTTC

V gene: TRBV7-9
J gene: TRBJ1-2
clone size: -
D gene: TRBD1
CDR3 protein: CASIRATGANYGYTF
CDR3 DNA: TGTGCCAGCATCCGGGCGACAGGGGCTAACTATGGCTACACCTTC

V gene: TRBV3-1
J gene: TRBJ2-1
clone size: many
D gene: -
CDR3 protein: CASSLDGGSSYNEQFF
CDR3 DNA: TGTGCCAGCAGCCTGGATGGGGGGAGCTCCTACAATGAGCAGTTCTTC

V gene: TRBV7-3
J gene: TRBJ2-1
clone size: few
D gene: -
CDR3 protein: CASSPGSLASSYNEQFF
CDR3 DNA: TGTGCCAGCAGCCCCGGGAGTCTGGCGAGCTCCTACAATGAGCAGTTCTTC

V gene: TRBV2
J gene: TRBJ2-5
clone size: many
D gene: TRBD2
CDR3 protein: CASERGLAGNQETQYF
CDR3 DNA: TGTGCCAGCGAAAGGGGACTAGCGGGTAACCAAGAGACCCAGTACTTC

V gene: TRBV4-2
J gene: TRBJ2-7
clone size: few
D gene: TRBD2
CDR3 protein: CASSQGTLAGPYEQYF
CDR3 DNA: TGTGCCAGCAGCCAAGGTACCCTAGCGGGGCCCTACGAGCAGTACTTC

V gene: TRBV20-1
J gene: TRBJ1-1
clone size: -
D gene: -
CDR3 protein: CSARDQDSPQGTEAFF
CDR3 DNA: TGCAGTGCTAGGGATCAGGACTCGCCGCAGGGGACTGAAGCTTTCTTT

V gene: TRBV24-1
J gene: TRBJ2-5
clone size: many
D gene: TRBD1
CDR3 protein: CATRGQGETQYF
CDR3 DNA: TGTGCCACCAGGGGACAGGGAGAGACCCAGTACTTC

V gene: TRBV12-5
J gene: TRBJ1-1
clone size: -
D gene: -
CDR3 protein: CASALLGGTEAFF
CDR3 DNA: TGTGCTAGTGCCCTATTGGGGGGCACTGAAGCTTTCTTT

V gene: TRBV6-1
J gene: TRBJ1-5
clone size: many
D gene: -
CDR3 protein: CASREQGSGNQPQHF
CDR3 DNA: TGTGCCAGCAGGGAACAGGGTTCGGGCAATCAGCCCCAGCATTTT

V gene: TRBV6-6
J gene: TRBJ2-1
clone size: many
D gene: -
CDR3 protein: CASSYPSGGNNEQFF
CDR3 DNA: TGTGCCAGCAGTTACCCGTCGGGCGGCAACAATGAGCAGTTCTTC

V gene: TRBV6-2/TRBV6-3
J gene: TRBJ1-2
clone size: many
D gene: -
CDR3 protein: CASSYDDRGYGYTF
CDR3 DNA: TGTGCCAGCAGTTACGACGATCGTGGCTATGGCTACACCTTC

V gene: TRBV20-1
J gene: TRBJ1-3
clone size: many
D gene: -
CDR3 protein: CSARDFSGNTIYF
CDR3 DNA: TGCAGTGCGCGGGACTTCTCTGGAAACACCATATATTTT

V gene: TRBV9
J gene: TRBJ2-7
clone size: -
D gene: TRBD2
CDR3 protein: CASSMGLVPSEQYF
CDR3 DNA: TGTGCCAGCAGCATGGGACTAGTCCCTAGCGAGCAGTACTTC

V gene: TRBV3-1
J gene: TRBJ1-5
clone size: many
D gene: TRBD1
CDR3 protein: CASSQTGVVNQPQHF
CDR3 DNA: TGTGCCAGCAGCCAGACAGGGGTGGTCAATCAGCCCCAGCATTTT

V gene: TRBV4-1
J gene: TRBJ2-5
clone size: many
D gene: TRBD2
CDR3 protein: CASSPERGGYQETQYF
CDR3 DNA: TGCGCCAGCAGCCCTGAGCGGGGGGGATACCAAGAGACCCAGTACTTC

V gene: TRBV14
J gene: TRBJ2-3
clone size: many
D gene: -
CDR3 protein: CASSQVGTDTQYF
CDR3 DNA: TGTGCCAGCAGCCAAGTGGGCACGGATACGCAGTATTTT

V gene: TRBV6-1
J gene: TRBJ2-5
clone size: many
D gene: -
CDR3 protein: CASSSGMSPRVYQETQYF
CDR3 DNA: TGTGCCAGCAGTTCCGGTATGTCTCCAAGGGTGTACCAAGAGACCCAGTACTTC